This TCR beta chain is drawn from a study of blood T cell repertoires in COVID-19. Study background: Sources were T cells, B-cell-depleted T cells, or PBMCs; the material itself was cDNA or gDNA.

Participant age was roughly 18 to 90 years, and participants resided in roughly 24 US areas. Self-reported history from a screening survey and questionnaire set each donor's cohort. Source study methods: Cell counts per sample came from amplifying reference gene primers. Assay: immunoSEQ multiplex PCR; the TCRdb copy retains only in-frame clones and omits some. That table furnishes V, J and clone size, whereas the DNA furnished D and trimming. Seen here are around 220,000 clones, 75% to 90% observed once, and the top ten hold about 6%. This clone is a singleton in its sample. Germline V gene data show CDR1 as SGHRS and CDR2 as YFSETQ. The ends were cut back, 6 bases at V and 8 bases at J, with 17 bases in the middle. The CDR3 sequence is 14 residues long.

The rearrangement uses TRBV5-1 and TRBJ1-4; TRBD1 is a possible D gene (6 bases). The sample was PBMCs or T cells enriched from blood (not recorded which). The clonotype originates from a woman aged 25-40 years with acute COVID-19. The DNA of the CDR3 is TGCGCCAGCAAACTAACCGGGACACAGGAAAAACTGTTTTTT. Protein product: CASKLTGTQEKLFF.